This T cell receptor beta chain was observed in a study of blood T cell repertoires in COVID-19. Sequenced by immunoSEQ multiplex PCR; TCRdb stores in-frame clones only, minus some. The data show 320,000 or so clones, roughly 88% seen once. The CDR3 is 14 residues long. Germline CDR1 reads LNHDA; CDR2 reads SQIVND (reference sequence). Trimming removed 10 bases from V and 1 base from J; junction bases left unmatched: 9. This sequence joins TRBV19 and TRBJ2-7; 8 nucleotides align to TRBD1. Input material: PBMCs or T cells enriched from blood (not recorded which). The TCR was taken from a man younger than 40 who had recovered from COVID-19. The CDR3 region is CATRDRRTSYEQYF. The CDR3 coding sequence is TGTGCCACCCGGGACAGGCGAACTTCCTACGAGCAGTACTTC.